Listed below are T cell receptor beta chains from one sample, sequenced in a study of blood T cell repertoires in COVID-19. Sequenced by immunoSEQ multiplex PCR; TCRdb stores in-frame clones only, minus some. This sample has around 200,000 clones, with around 75% found just once. The sample comprised peripheral blood. These receptors all stem from a human donor in a cohort sampled during active COVID-19. CDR3s include the opening cysteine and the closing phenylalanine or tryptophan. Fields, in order: V gene, J gene, clone size, D gene, CDR3 protein, CDR3 DNA. D genes are given only for firm matches. Only some rows state a clone size, as once, few, many or a class for expanded clones.

V gene: TRBV19; J gene: TRBJ2-3; clone size: .; D gene: TRBD2; CDR3 protein: CASSKMGLAGLQDTQYF; CDR3 DNA: TGTGCCAGTAGCAAAATGGGGCTAGCGGGTCTCCAAGATACGCAGTATTTT
V gene: TRBV24-1; J gene: TRBJ2-1; clone size: .; D gene: .; CDR3 protein: CATSDREARDEQFF; CDR3 DNA: TGTGCCACCAGTGATCGAGAGGCCCGGGATGAGCAGTTCTTC
V gene: TRBV13; J gene: TRBJ1-3; clone size: .; D gene: .; CDR3 protein: CASSFMGPGNTIYF; CDR3 DNA: TGTGCCAGCAGCTTTATGGGGCCTGGAAACACCATATATTTT
V gene: TRBV18; J gene: TRBJ2-7; clone size: .; D gene: .; CDR3 protein: CASFGSGVPYEQYF; CDR3 DNA: TGTGCCAGCTTCGGGTCCGGGGTTCCGTACGAGCAGTACTTC
V gene: TRBV9; J gene: TRBJ1-6; clone size: .; D gene: TRBD1; CDR3 protein: CASSAGTGWNSPLHF; CDR3 DNA: TGTGCCAGCAGCGCTGGGACAGGGTGGAATTCACCCCTCCACTTT
V gene: TRBV2; J gene: TRBJ2-7; clone size: .; D gene: TRBD1; CDR3 protein: CASSKESGTVYEQYF; CDR3 DNA: TGTGCCAGCAGTAAGGAATCCGGGACAGTCTACGAGCAGTACTTC
V gene: TRBV28; J gene: TRBJ1-1; clone size: .; D gene: TRBD1; CDR3 protein: CASSPGDRSNTEAFF; CDR3 DNA: TGTGCCAGCAGTCCGGGGGACAGATCGAACACTGAAGCTTTCTTT
V gene: TRBV7-8; J gene: TRBJ2-2; clone size: .; D gene: TRBD2; CDR3 protein: CASSPTGTTNTGELFF; CDR3 DNA: TGTGCCAGCAGCCCGACCGGGACTACGAACACCGGGGAGCTGTTTTTT
V gene: TRBV27; J gene: TRBJ2-7; clone size: .; D gene: TRBD1; CDR3 protein: CASSSRDRGQWGQYF; CDR3 DNA: TGTGCCAGCAGTTCCCGGGACAGGGGGCAATGGGGGCAGTACTTC
V gene: TRBV20-1; J gene: TRBJ1-6; clone size: few; D gene: .; CDR3 protein: CSASGGNSPLHF; CDR3 DNA: TGCAGTGCTAGTGGAGGGAATTCACCCCTCCACTTT
V gene: TRBV15; J gene: TRBJ1-1; clone size: .; D gene: TRBD1; CDR3 protein: CATSKNDRGRRNTEAFF; CDR3 DNA: TGTGCCACCAGCAAGAACGACAGGGGGCGGAGGAACACTGAAGCTTTCTTT
V gene: TRBV19; J gene: TRBJ1-6; clone size: .; D gene: .; CDR3 protein: CASSILGGNSPLHF; CDR3 DNA: TGTGCCAGTAGTATATTAGGGGGTAATTCACCCCTCCACTTT
V gene: TRBV2; J gene: TRBJ2-2; clone size: .; D gene: .; CDR3 protein: CASSDWTAGELFF; CDR3 DNA: TGTGCCAGCAGTGACTGGACTGCCGGGGAGCTGTTTTTT
V gene: TRBV24-1; J gene: TRBJ2-3; clone size: .; D gene: TRBD2; CDR3 protein: CATSGRGTDTQYF; CDR3 DNA: TGTGCCACCAGCGGGAGGGGCACAGATACGCAGTATTTT
V gene: TRBV18; J gene: TRBJ2-7; clone size: .; D gene: TRBD2; CDR3 protein: CASSLPTSGRFFEQYF; CDR3 DNA: TGTGCCAGCTCCTTACCGACTAGCGGGAGATTCTTCGAGCAGTACTTC
V gene: TRBV18; J gene: TRBJ2-5; clone size: .; D gene: TRBD1; CDR3 protein: CASSLQDRGYQETQYF; CDR3 DNA: TGTGCCAGCTCACTTCAGGACAGGGGCTACCAAGAGACCCAGTACTTC
V gene: TRBV12-3/TRBV12-4; J gene: TRBJ1-5; clone size: .; D gene: .; CDR3 protein: CASRPGVQPQHF; CDR3 DNA: TGTGCCAGCAGGCCAGGGGTTCAGCCCCAGCATTTT
V gene: TRBV25-1; J gene: TRBJ1-1; clone size: .; D gene: TRBD1; CDR3 protein: CASSVHRGLGTEAFF; CDR3 DNA: TGTGCCAGCAGTGTACACAGGGGTCTGGGTACTGAAGCTTTCTTT
V gene: TRBV2; J gene: TRBJ2-2; clone size: few; D gene: TRBD1; CDR3 protein: CASKGDRNTGELFF; CDR3 DNA: TGTGCCAGCAAGGGGGACAGGAACACCGGGGAGCTGTTTTTT
V gene: TRBV19; J gene: TRBJ2-7; clone size: .; D gene: .; CDR3 protein: CASSLMEGYEQYF; CDR3 DNA: TGTGCCAGTAGCCTGATGGAGGGTTACGAGCAGTACTTC
V gene: TRBV4-3; J gene: TRBJ2-1; clone size: .; D gene: .; CDR3 protein: CASSLNRANEQFF; CDR3 DNA: TGCGCCAGCAGCCTCAACAGGGCCAATGAGCAGTTCTTC
V gene: TRBV5-1; J gene: TRBJ2-3; clone size: .; D gene: .; CDR3 protein: CASSLGVGTDTQYF; CDR3 DNA: TGCGCCAGCAGCTTGGGTGTCGGCACAGATACGCAGTATTTT
V gene: TRBV9; J gene: TRBJ1-2; clone size: .; D gene: .; CDR3 protein: CASSADQGYYGYTF; CDR3 DNA: TGTGCCAGCAGCGCAGATCAGGGGTACTATGGCTACACCTTC
V gene: TRBV5-4; J gene: TRBJ2-6; clone size: few; D gene: TRBD1; CDR3 protein: CASSPGTGESGANVLTF; CDR3 DNA: TGTGCCAGCAGCCCCGGGACAGGGGAATCTGGGGCCAACGTCCTGACTTTC
V gene: TRBV28; J gene: TRBJ2-2; clone size: many; D gene: TRBD2; CDR3 protein: CASTPFSTSGRENTGELFF; CDR3 DNA: TGTGCCAGCACTCCATTCTCAACTAGCGGGAGGGAAAACACCGGGGAGCTGTTTTTT
V gene: TRBV27; J gene: TRBJ2-3; clone size: .; D gene: TRBD1; CDR3 protein: CASSFGQVPDTQYF; CDR3 DNA: TGTGCCAGCAGTTTCGGACAGGTCCCAGATACGCAGTATTTT
V gene: TRBV5-6; J gene: TRBJ2-1; clone size: .; D gene: .; CDR3 protein: CASSLVGGPNKQFF; CDR3 DNA: TGTGCCAGCAGCTTGGTCGGCGGTCCAAACAAGCAGTTCTTC
V gene: TRBV6-5; J gene: TRBJ2-7; clone size: .; D gene: TRBD2; CDR3 protein: CASSFGLAADYEQYF; CDR3 DNA: TGTGCCAGCAGTTTCGGACTAGCGGCCGACTACGAGCAGTACTTC
V gene: TRBV5-6; J gene: TRBJ2-7; clone size: once; D gene: .; CDR3 protein: CASSFQQGYEQYF; CDR3 DNA: TGTGCCAGCAGCTTCCAACAGGGCTACGAGCAGTACTTC
V gene: TRBV5-1; J gene: TRBJ2-7; clone size: .; D gene: .; CDR3 protein: CASSSSSYEQYF; CDR3 DNA: TGCGCCAGCAGCTCGAGCTCCTACGAGCAGTACTTC
V gene: TRBV5-1; J gene: TRBJ2-5; clone size: .; D gene: .; CDR3 protein: CASSVGTPEETQYF; CDR3 DNA: TGCGCCAGCAGCGTCGGGACTCCCGAAGAGACCCAGTACTTC
V gene: TRBV18; J gene: TRBJ1-1; clone size: .; D gene: .; CDR3 protein: CASSLQVNTEAFF; CDR3 DNA: TGTGCCAGCTCATTACAGGTGAACACTGAAGCTTTCTTT
V gene: TRBV25-1; J gene: TRBJ2-6; clone size: .; D gene: TRBD2; CDR3 protein: CASSSLAGSGGANVLTF; CDR3 DNA: TGTGCCAGCAGCTCACTAGCGGGGTCCGGGGGGGCCAACGTCCTGACTTTC
V gene: TRBV27; J gene: TRBJ1-1; clone size: few; D gene: .; CDR3 protein: CASSLGQGMGNTEAFF; CDR3 DNA: TGTGCCAGCAGTTTAGGGCAGGGAATGGGGAACACTGAAGCTTTCTTT
V gene: TRBV7-2; J gene: TRBJ1-1; clone size: .; D gene: TRBD1; CDR3 protein: CASSQGVGFGRTEAFF; CDR3 DNA: TGTGCCAGCAGCCAGGGGGTAGGGTTTGGAAGGACTGAAGCTTTCTTT
V gene: TRBV4-2; J gene: TRBJ2-7; clone size: .; D gene: .; CDR3 protein: CASSQEGGGDHEQYF; CDR3 DNA: TGTGCCAGCAGCCAGGAGGGGGGGGGCGACCACGAGCAGTACTTC
V gene: TRBV21-1; J gene: TRBJ2-7; clone size: .; D gene: .; CDR3 protein: CASSFEGTGVPAEQYF; CDR3 DNA: TGTGCCAGCAGCTTTGAGGGGACAGGCGTTCCGGCCGAGCAGTACTTC
V gene: TRBV19; J gene: TRBJ1-1; clone size: .; D gene: .; CDR3 protein: CASSITPRNTEAFF; CDR3 DNA: TGTGCCAGTAGTATCACTCCGAGAAACACTGAAGCTTTCTTT
V gene: TRBV4-3; J gene: TRBJ2-7; clone size: .; D gene: .; CDR3 protein: CASSPSPSSYEQYF; CDR3 DNA: TGCGCCAGCAGCCCTTCACCGAGCTCCTACGAGCAGTACTTC
V gene: TRBV25-1; J gene: TRBJ1-5; clone size: .; D gene: TRBD1; CDR3 protein: CASSVTGSNQPQHF; CDR3 DNA: TGTGCCAGCAGTGTGACAGGGAGCAATCAGCCCCAGCATTTT
V gene: TRBV4-3; J gene: TRBJ1-2; clone size: .; D gene: TRBD1; CDR3 protein: CASSPSLPWRQGASHRTYGYTF; CDR3 DNA: TGCGCCAGCAGCCCCTCACTTCCTTGGAGACAGGGGGCATCCCACCGTACCTATGGCTACACCTTC